These 8 T cell receptor beta chains came from one sample sequenced in a study of control samples from healthy donors and cancer patients. Data came from immunoSEQ multiplex PCR; TCRdb stores just in-frame clones and leaves some out. This sample has 75,000 to 90,000 clones, with over 65% found just once. Sequencing input: blood. The source is a woman in her thirties or forties in good health.

The genes are TRBV4-3 and TRBJ1-2; D is perhaps TRBD1 (6 bases). The CDR3 spans 15 residues. Germline V gives CDR1 LGHNA, CDR2 YSLEER. V was pared by 1 base and J by 2 bases, with 11 bases between. Here the CDR3 DNA reads TGCGCCAGCAGCCAAGCCCCAGGGGACAACTATGGCTACACCTTC. It specifies CASSQAPGDNYGYTF.

There are a few counts of this clone. The chain links TRBV3-1 (or the pseudogene TRBV3-2) to TRBJ2-4; 7 nucleotides agree with TRBD2. The V segment lost 2 bases and the J segment 2 bases; nucleotides outside the gene matches: 6. This CDR3 contains 16 residues. Germline CDR1 and CDR2: LGHDT and YNNKEL (reference sequence). CDR3: CASSQWEGTPKNIQYF. CDR3 DNA: TGTGCCAGCAGCCAATGGGAGGGGACCCCCAAAAACATTCAGTACTTC.

V is TRBV2 and J is TRBJ1-3; 10 bases are shared with TRBD1. The CDR3 totals 15 residues. Per germline, CDR1 SNHLY and CDR2 FYNNEI. V lost 6 bases and J lost 4; bases outside the gene matches: 6. The CDR3 loop reads CASRDDRGQGNTIYF. CDR3 DNA: TGTGCCAGCAGAGATGACAGGGGGCAAGGAAACACCATATATTTT.

This rearrangement joins TRBV5-6 to TRBJ1-2; D not resolved. CDR3 length: 14 residues. Germline V gives CDR1 SGHDT, CDR2 YYEEEE. V lost 6 bases, J lost 4 bases, and 16 bases lay in between. The CDR3 coding sequence is TGTGCCAGCAACTCCTACCCTTCTAGCTATGGCTACACCTTC. This encodes CASNSYPSSYGYTF.

In this sample, this clone turned up a few times. The identical CDR3 is also encoded by other nucleotide sequences in the sample. The chain joins TRBV7-2 to TRBJ1-1; D is perhaps TRBD1 (6 bases). V lost 3 bases, J lost 0 bases, and 8 bases lay in between. Germline CDR1 and CDR2: SGHTA and FQGNSA. The CDR3 runs 14 residues. The CDR3 sequence: CASSFWGLNTEAFF. The CDR3 DNA reads TGTGCCAGCAGCTTTTGGGGGCTGAACACTGAAGCTTTCTTT.

The V and J genes are TRBV4-3 and TRBJ1-2, with D possibly being TRBD1 (5 bases). The V end lost 2 bases, the J end lost 2 bases, and 12 bases lay between the germline ends. CDR1 is LGHNA, CDR2 YSLEER, per germline. The CDR3 spans 15 residues. This CDR3 is CASSQFGTGNYGYTF. DNA for the CDR3: TGCGCCAGCAGCCAATTCGGGACGGGAAACTATGGCTACACCTTC.

V usage is TRBV30 and J usage is TRBJ2-1; 14 bases line up with TRBD2. J lost 8 bases, V lost 3 bases, and 6 bases had no gene match. Germline values: CDR1 GTSNPN, CDR2 SVGIG (reference sequence). The CDR3 is 15 residues long. This CDR3 reads CAWRDGLAGGDEQFF. The CDR3 nucleotides read TGTGCCTGGAGGGACGGACTAGCGGGGGGTGATGAGCAGTTCTTC.

The rearrangement links TRBV27 to TRBJ1-1, with 8 bases matching TRBD1. Germline V CDR1 and CDR2: MNHEY, SMNVEV (reference sequence). This CDR3 is 14 amino acids long. The J segment lost 5 bases and the V segment lost 2 bases, leaving 4 bases of the junction unmatched. CDR3 loop: CASSLQGAGTEAFF. DNA for the CDR3: TGTGCCAGCAGTTTACAGGGGGCGGGTACTGAAGCTTTCTTT.